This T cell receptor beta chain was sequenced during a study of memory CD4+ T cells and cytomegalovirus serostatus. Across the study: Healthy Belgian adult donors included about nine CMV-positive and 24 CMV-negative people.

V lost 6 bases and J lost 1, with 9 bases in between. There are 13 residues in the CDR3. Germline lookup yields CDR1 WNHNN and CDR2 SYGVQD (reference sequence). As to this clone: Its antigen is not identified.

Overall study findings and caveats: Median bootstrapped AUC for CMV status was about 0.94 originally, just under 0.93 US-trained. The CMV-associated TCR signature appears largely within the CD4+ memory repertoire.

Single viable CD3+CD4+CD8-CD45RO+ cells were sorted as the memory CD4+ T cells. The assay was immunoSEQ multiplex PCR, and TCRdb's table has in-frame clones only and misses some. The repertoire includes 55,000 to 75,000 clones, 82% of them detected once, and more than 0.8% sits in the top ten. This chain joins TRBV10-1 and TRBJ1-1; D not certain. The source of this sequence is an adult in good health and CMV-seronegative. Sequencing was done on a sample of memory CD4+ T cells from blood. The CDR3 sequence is CASSPGKNTEAFF. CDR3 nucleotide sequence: TGCGCCAGCAGCCCGGGAAAGAACACTGAAGCTTTCTTT.